This section outlines one T cell receptor (beta chain) sequence together with its context. What this receptor recognizes is not known. No base quality information exists; no much larger clone differs at one position. The data are from a study of blood T cell repertoires in COVID-19 (TCRdb year 2020). A note on the overall study: Samples from collaborators originated in the United States, Italy and Spain and spanned both the acute and convalescent phases of COVID-19. Where available, HLA class I and class II types were taken from metadata supplied by the sample provider and were not determined by assay-based typing. The dataset comprised deeply sampled blood TCRbeta repertoires from subjects exposed to, actively infected with, or recovered from COVID-19. The repertoires were made available in a free public database intended to serve as a resource for research on the immune response to SARS-CoV-2. Samples came from the ongoing ImmuneRACE study (first 160 participants) plus 1,254 subjects from 6 global collaborators. The prospective study material was composed of cDNA or gDNA derived from T cells, B-cell-depleted T cells, or PBMCs. A de-identified subject ID, COVID-19 status, age in years and sex were almost always included in the sample metadata.

The paper as a whole reports these results and caveats: Clinical and demographic metadata were provided uncurated, with the amount varying by source and participant.

The immunoSEQ Assay, a bias-controlled multiplex PCR, was used to amplify TCRbeta CDR3 regions from genomic DNA. On the study's bioinformatics: The number of nucleated cells in each sample was estimated by amplification of reference gene primers within the assay. To quantify the absolute abundance of each unique TCRbeta CDR3 rearrangement, sequence reads were collapsed and filtered. Productive Simpson clonality was computed per sample as the square root of Simpson's diversity index over productive rearrangements. TCRdb carries this immuneACCESS record with in-frame sequences only. Its versions omit some clonotypes, under half of them owing to an unresolved V gene in the studies checked, with the rest unexplained. V and J calls and clone size follow that table, whereas D and trimming were derived from the DNA. This sample comprises 40,000 to 45,000 clones, roughly 85% of them detected only once. The ten largest clones capture 8.4% of the sample.

Whole blood was collected in K2EDTA tubes by collaborating institutions according to the institutions' own protocols. For TCRbeta analysis, collaborator samples were shipped as frozen whole blood, as isolated PBMCs, or as DNA extracted from either sample type. Trimming removed 5 bases from V and 5 bases from J; the gene matches leave 6 bases unexplained. Including the terminal cysteine and phenylalanine, the CDR3 comprises 14 residues. The DNA shown is the 42-base CDR3, in frame from base 1. From the germline V gene, CDR1 is ENHRY and CDR2 is SYGVKD. The sequence came from a man in his fifties or sixties with active COVID-19. The sequence links TRBV10-3 to TRBJ2-3, and TRBD1 aligns with 8 junction nucleotides. Sequencing was performed on peripheral blood. CDR3 sequence: CAISLTGVEDTQYF. The nucleotide sequence reads as follows: TGTGCCATCAGTTTGACAGGGGTAGAAGATACGCAGTATTTT.